This T cell receptor beta chain was captured in a study of PD-1 blockade in classical Hodgkin lymphoma. Overall study context: Nivolumab was given intravenously to patients at 3 mg/kg every 2 weeks.

General study points: Newly diagnosed patients were said to have less baseline TCR diversity than healthy donors did. Some patients started nivolumab under 1 year after ASCT, and they were excluded.

Time point reported: cycle 4 day 1 (C4D1), after 5 to 7 weeks of nivolumab. All patients experienced relapse after autologous stem cell transplantation, and brentuximab vedotin exposure was variable. Best outcomes ranged across complete response, partial response and progressive disease. Clones were sequenced by immunoSEQ multiplex PCR, and TCRdb holds only the in-frame ones, with some missing. Of just under 45,000 clones in the sample, roughly two thirds were seen once. From germline, CDR1 is LNHDA and CDR2 SQIVND (reference sequence). This CDR3 is 13 amino acids long. The V end was cut by 5 bases, the J end by 5 bases, with 12 bases between. This clone was recorded once. Its antigen is undetermined.

The specimen comprised peripheral blood mononuclear cells (PBMCs), sampled before the fourth cycle of nivolumab. The TCR was taken from a human donor with classical Hodgkin lymphoma. The genes are TRBV19 and TRBJ1-1; no clear D gene. The CDR3 spells CASSPLGITEAFF. The CDR3 nucleotides are TGTGCCAGTAGTCCCCTGGGTATAACTGAAGCTTTCTTT. The full variable domain, with the rest looked up from reference TRBV19 and TRBJ1-1, is DGGITQSPKYLFRKEGQNVTLSCEQNLNHDAMYWYRQDPGQGLRLIYYSQIVNDFQKGDIAEGYSVSREKKESFPLTVTSAQKNPTAFYLCASSPLGITEAFFGQGTRLTVV.